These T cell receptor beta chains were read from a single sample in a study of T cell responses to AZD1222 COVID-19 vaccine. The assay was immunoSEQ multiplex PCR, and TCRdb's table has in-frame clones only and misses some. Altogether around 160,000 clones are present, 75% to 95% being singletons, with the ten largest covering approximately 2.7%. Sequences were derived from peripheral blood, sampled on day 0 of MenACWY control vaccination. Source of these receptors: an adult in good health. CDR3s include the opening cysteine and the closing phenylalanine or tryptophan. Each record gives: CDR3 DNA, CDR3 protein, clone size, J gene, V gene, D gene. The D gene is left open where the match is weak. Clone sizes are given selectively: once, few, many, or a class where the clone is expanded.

cdr3_nt: TGCGCCAGCAGCTTGGCCGGGACGGGGAACACTGAAGCTTTCTTT
cdr3_aa: CASSLAGTGNTEAFF
clone_size: NA
j_call: TRBJ1-1
v_call: TRBV5-1
d_call: NA

cdr3_nt: TGTGCCAGCAGTTACCCCCCGGGACGGATAATGAACACTGAAGCTTTCTTT
cdr3_aa: CASSYPPGRIMNTEAFF
clone_size: once
j_call: TRBJ1-1
v_call: TRBV6-2/TRBV6-3
d_call: NA

cdr3_nt: TGTGCCAGTCGGACAGGAATAAACACTGAAGCTTTCTTT
cdr3_aa: CASRTGINTEAFF
clone_size: NA
j_call: TRBJ1-1
v_call: TRBV19
d_call: TRBD1

cdr3_nt: TGTGCCTGGAGTTACCAGGACGGGTACGAGCAGTACTTC
cdr3_aa: CAWSYQDGYEQYF
clone_size: once
j_call: TRBJ2-7
v_call: TRBV30
d_call: NA

cdr3_nt: TGTGCCAGCAGTTACATTGGGGCCGAAGACTATGGCTACACCTTC
cdr3_aa: CASSYIGAEDYGYTF
clone_size: NA
j_call: TRBJ1-2
v_call: TRBV6-5
d_call: NA

cdr3_nt: TGTGCCAGCAGCGGACTAGCGTCAAACGAGCAGTTCTTC
cdr3_aa: CASSGLASNEQFF
clone_size: once
j_call: TRBJ2-1
v_call: TRBV7-3
d_call: TRBD2

cdr3_nt: TGTGCCAGCAGTGAACTTGCTTCCTACAATGAGCAGTTCTTC
cdr3_aa: CASSELASYNEQFF
clone_size: NA
j_call: TRBJ2-1
v_call: TRBV6-1
d_call: NA

cdr3_nt: TGTGCCAGCAGCCAAGGAGATGGCTACACCTTC
cdr3_aa: CASSQGDGYTF
clone_size: NA
j_call: TRBJ1-2
v_call: TRBV14
d_call: NA

cdr3_nt: TGTGCCAGCAGCTGGGACAGCTATGGCTACACCTTC
cdr3_aa: CASSWDSYGYTF
clone_size: once
j_call: TRBJ1-2
v_call: TRBV5-5
d_call: TRBD1

cdr3_nt: TGTGCCAGTAGGCAGGGGGCGAATAATTCACCCCTCCACTTT
cdr3_aa: CASRQGANNSPLHF
clone_size: NA
j_call: TRBJ1-6
v_call: TRBV27
d_call: TRBD1

cdr3_nt: TGCGCCAGCAGCCCGCCTCTAGCGGGAGAATACAATGAGCAGTTCTTC
cdr3_aa: CASSPPLAGEYNEQFF
clone_size: NA
j_call: TRBJ2-1
v_call: TRBV5-1
d_call: TRBD2

cdr3_nt: TGCGCCAGCACTTGGACAGGGCCGGCTGAAGCTTTCTTT
cdr3_aa: CASTWTGPAEAFF
clone_size: NA
j_call: TRBJ1-1
v_call: TRBV10-2
d_call: TRBD1

cdr3_nt: TGCGCCAGCAGCTTGGCGGGTGAAAAACTGTTTTTT
cdr3_aa: CASSLAGEKLFF
clone_size: NA
j_call: TRBJ1-4
v_call: TRBV5-1
d_call: NA

cdr3_nt: TGTGCCAGTAGACTCGCAGGGGGAGGGGGGAATCAGCCCCAGCATTTT
cdr3_aa: CASRLAGGGGNQPQHF
clone_size: NA
j_call: TRBJ1-5
v_call: TRBV19
d_call: TRBD1

cdr3_nt: TGTGCCAGCAGCCTCGGCTATGGCTACACCTTC
cdr3_aa: CASSLGYGYTF
clone_size: NA
j_call: TRBJ1-2
v_call: TRBV3-1/TRBV3-2
d_call: NA

cdr3_nt: TGTGCCAGCGCAAGACGAGACTACGAGCAGTACTTC
cdr3_aa: CASARRDYEQYF
clone_size: NA
j_call: TRBJ2-7
v_call: TRBV7-8
d_call: NA

cdr3_nt: TGTGCCAGCAGCCAGACGTATCAGCCCCAGCATTTT
cdr3_aa: CASSQTYQPQHF
clone_size: NA
j_call: TRBJ1-5
v_call: TRBV7-8
d_call: NA

cdr3_nt: TGTGCCAGCAGTTACTCGAGGACGGGTAACACCGGGGAGCTGTTTTTT
cdr3_aa: CASSYSRTGNTGELFF
clone_size: NA
j_call: TRBJ2-2
v_call: TRBV6-2/TRBV6-3
d_call: NA

cdr3_nt: TGTGCCAGCAGCTTGGGCAGGGGGTTTGGGTACGAGCAGTACTTC
cdr3_aa: CASSLGRGFGYEQYF
clone_size: NA
j_call: TRBJ2-7
v_call: TRBV5-4
d_call: TRBD1

cdr3_nt: TGTGCCAGCAGCCAAGAGGGTTCGGGAAACACCATATATTTT
cdr3_aa: CASSQEGSGNTIYF
clone_size: NA
j_call: TRBJ1-3
v_call: TRBV3-1/TRBV3-2
d_call: NA

cdr3_nt: TGTGCCAGCAGTTACGCCGGGAGGGATACGCAGTATTTT
cdr3_aa: CASSYAGRDTQYF
clone_size: NA
j_call: TRBJ2-3
v_call: TRBV6-5
d_call: TRBD2

cdr3_nt: TGTGCCAGCAGCCAAGCTCCCGACCCCAGGGGCTACACCTTC
cdr3_aa: CASSQAPDPRGYTF
clone_size: NA
j_call: TRBJ1-2
v_call: TRBV3-1/TRBV3-2
d_call: NA

cdr3_nt: TGTGCCAGCAGTAGGGACAGGGGGGTCGGCGGCTACACCTTC
cdr3_aa: CASSRDRGVGGYTF
clone_size: NA
j_call: TRBJ1-2
v_call: TRBV27
d_call: TRBD1

cdr3_nt: TGTGCCAGCAGCACAGGGGCGAGAGATACGCAGTATTTT
cdr3_aa: CASSTGARDTQYF
clone_size: once
j_call: TRBJ2-3
v_call: TRBV6-5
d_call: TRBD1

cdr3_nt: TGTGCCAGCAGCCTGAACGGACGGACCTCTGGGGCCAACGTCCTGACTTTC
cdr3_aa: CASSLNGRTSGANVLTF
clone_size: NA
j_call: TRBJ2-6
v_call: TRBV5-5
d_call: NA

cdr3_nt: TGCAGCGTTGGCGGGACTAGCGCCAACGAGCAGTACTTC
cdr3_aa: CSVGGTSANEQYF
clone_size: NA
j_call: TRBJ2-7
v_call: TRBV29-1
d_call: TRBD2

cdr3_nt: TGCGCCAGCAGCCAACCTAGGGAGTTGAGCCTCTACGAGCAGTACTTC
cdr3_aa: CASSQPRELSLYEQYF
clone_size: NA
j_call: TRBJ2-7
v_call: TRBV4-1
d_call: NA

cdr3_nt: TGTGCCAGCAGCACCGGGACAGGGGTGAGGTACTTC
cdr3_aa: CASSTGTGVRYF
clone_size: NA
j_call: TRBJ2-7
v_call: TRBV7-2
d_call: TRBD1

cdr3_nt: TGTGCCAGCAGCCATACTCGACTAGCGGGGGATGACGAGCAGTACTTC
cdr3_aa: CASSHTRLAGDDEQYF
clone_size: NA
j_call: TRBJ2-7
v_call: TRBV25-1
d_call: TRBD2

cdr3_nt: TGCAGTGCTAGTAAAACTAGCGGGGCGGAGCAGTTCTTC
cdr3_aa: CSASKTSGAEQFF
clone_size: NA
j_call: TRBJ2-1
v_call: TRBV20-1
d_call: TRBD2

cdr3_nt: TGTGCCAGCACCTGGGGGGACACTGAAGCTTTCTTT
cdr3_aa: CASTWGDTEAFF
clone_size: NA
j_call: TRBJ1-1
v_call: TRBV6-6
d_call: NA

cdr3_nt: TGTGCCACCAGTGATTTGGTCAGAAATTTACATCAGCCCCAGCATTTT
cdr3_aa: CATSDLVRNLHQPQHF
clone_size: NA
j_call: TRBJ1-5
v_call: TRBV24-1
d_call: NA

cdr3_nt: TGTGCCAGCAGTTTTCTCCAGGGAGGCACTGAAGCTTTCTTT
cdr3_aa: CASSFLQGGTEAFF
clone_size: once
j_call: TRBJ1-1
v_call: TRBV28
d_call: NA

cdr3_nt: TGTGCCAGCAGACGCGGACTAGGTCTTAATAGCAATCAGCCCCAGCATTTT
cdr3_aa: CASRRGLGLNSNQPQHF
clone_size: NA
j_call: TRBJ1-5
v_call: TRBV2
d_call: NA

cdr3_nt: TGTGCCAGCAGCTCTAGCCCGAAAGACACCGGGGAGCTGTTTTTT
cdr3_aa: CASSSSPKDTGELFF
clone_size: NA
j_call: TRBJ2-2
v_call: TRBV5-4
d_call: NA

cdr3_nt: TGCGCCAGCAGCTTGGATCTCCGAACATGGGGCGATGAAAAACTGTTTTTT
cdr3_aa: CASSLDLRTWGDEKLFF
clone_size: once
j_call: TRBJ1-4
v_call: TRBV5-1
d_call: NA

cdr3_nt: TGTGCCAGCAACCCACAGCGGGACAATGAGCAGTTCTTC
cdr3_aa: CASNPQRDNEQFF
clone_size: NA
j_call: TRBJ2-1
v_call: TRBV2
d_call: NA

cdr3_nt: TGTGCCAGCCAGGTATTCTCTGGAAACACCATATATTTT
cdr3_aa: CASQVFSGNTIYF
clone_size: NA
j_call: TRBJ1-3
v_call: TRBV6-5
d_call: NA

cdr3_nt: TGCGCCAGCAGTGAGGATGGCCCATCGGGGATGTACTTC
cdr3_aa: CASSEDGPSGMYF
clone_size: NA
j_call: TRBJ2-7
v_call: TRBV10-1
d_call: NA

cdr3_nt: TGTGCCTGCCCTGGGGGTACGGCAACTAATGAAAAACTGTTTTTT
cdr3_aa: CACPGGTATNEKLFF
clone_size: NA
j_call: TRBJ1-4
v_call: TRBV30
d_call: NA

cdr3_nt: TGTGCCAGCAGCCCAAAGGGCCTTGATGATGGCTACACCTTC
cdr3_aa: CASSPKGLDDGYTF
clone_size: NA
j_call: TRBJ1-2
v_call: TRBV7-2
d_call: NA

cdr3_nt: TGCGCCAGCAGTGAGTCGCCGGGGTCCACCTACGAGCAGTACTTC
cdr3_aa: CASSESPGSTYEQYF
clone_size: NA
j_call: TRBJ2-7
v_call: TRBV10-1
d_call: NA

cdr3_nt: TGTGCCAGTAGCACTGTCGAATCTGATGAAGCTTTCTTT
cdr3_aa: CASSTVESDEAFF
clone_size: once
j_call: TRBJ1-1
v_call: TRBV2
d_call: NA

cdr3_nt: TGTGCCAGCAGTTCAGAGTACAGGACAGCGAGCCTCATGAACACTGAAGCTTTCTTT
cdr3_aa: CASSSEYRTASLMNTEAFF
clone_size: NA
j_call: TRBJ1-1
v_call: TRBV27
d_call: NA

cdr3_nt: TGTGCCAGCAGTTTAGCGGGAGGGGCTGGCTACACCTTC
cdr3_aa: CASSLAGGAGYTF
clone_size: NA
j_call: TRBJ1-2
v_call: TRBV12-3/TRBV12-4
d_call: NA

cdr3_nt: TGTGCCAGCAGCCATAGAGCGGGGGCCCACGAGCAGTACTTC
cdr3_aa: CASSHRAGAHEQYF
clone_size: NA
j_call: TRBJ2-7
v_call: TRBV3-1/TRBV3-2
d_call: TRBD2

cdr3_nt: TGTGCCAGCATCCCCCGACAGGGCGCTCAGTACTTC
cdr3_aa: CASIPRQGAQYF
clone_size: NA
j_call: TRBJ2-7
v_call: TRBV27
d_call: TRBD1

cdr3_nt: TGTGCCAGCAGCTCTGGACAGGGCACAGATACGCAGTATTTT
cdr3_aa: CASSSGQGTDTQYF
clone_size: NA
j_call: TRBJ2-3
v_call: TRBV13
d_call: TRBD1

cdr3_nt: TGTGCCAGCAGTTTAGGCGGGTACTCTGGAAACACCATATATTTT
cdr3_aa: CASSLGGYSGNTIYF
clone_size: NA
j_call: TRBJ1-3
v_call: TRBV28
d_call: NA

cdr3_nt: TGTGCCAGCAGGGAGATTAGCGGACGCACAGATACGCAGTATTTT
cdr3_aa: CASREISGRTDTQYF
clone_size: NA
j_call: TRBJ2-3
v_call: TRBV27
d_call: NA

cdr3_nt: TGCGCCAGCAGTGAGGGTGCGGGAACATACTATGGCTACACCTTC
cdr3_aa: CASSEGAGTYYGYTF
clone_size: NA
j_call: TRBJ1-2
v_call: TRBV10-2
d_call: NA

cdr3_nt: TGCGCCAGCAGTGGGAGTCCCGGGGAGCTGTTTTTT
cdr3_aa: CASSGSPGELFF
clone_size: NA
j_call: TRBJ2-2
v_call: TRBV5-1
d_call: NA

cdr3_nt: TGCGCCAGCAGCTTGGAGGGGGGACGTATACCAACTAATGAAAAACTGTTTTTT
cdr3_aa: CASSLEGGRIPTNEKLFF
clone_size: NA
j_call: TRBJ1-4
v_call: TRBV5-1
d_call: NA

cdr3_nt: TGTGCCAGCAGCCAAGTGTCGTTCTCTGGGGCCAACGTCCTGACTTTC
cdr3_aa: CASSQVSFSGANVLTF
clone_size: NA
j_call: TRBJ2-6
v_call: TRBV3-1/TRBV3-2
d_call: NA

cdr3_nt: TGTGCCAGCAGCCTCACCGGGGGCGGCTACACCTTC
cdr3_aa: CASSLTGGGYTF
clone_size: NA
j_call: TRBJ1-2
v_call: TRBV7-9
d_call: NA